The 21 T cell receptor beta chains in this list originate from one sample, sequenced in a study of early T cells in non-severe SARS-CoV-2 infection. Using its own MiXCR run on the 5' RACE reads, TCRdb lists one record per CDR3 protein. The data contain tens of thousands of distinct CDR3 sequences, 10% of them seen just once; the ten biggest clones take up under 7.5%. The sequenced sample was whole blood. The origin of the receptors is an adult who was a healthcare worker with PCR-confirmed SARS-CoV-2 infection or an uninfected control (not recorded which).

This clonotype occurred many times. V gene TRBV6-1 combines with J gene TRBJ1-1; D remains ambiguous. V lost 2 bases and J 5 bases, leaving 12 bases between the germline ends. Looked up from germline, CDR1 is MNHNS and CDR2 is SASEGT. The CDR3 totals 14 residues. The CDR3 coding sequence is TGTGCCAGCAGTGAATTAATTTGGTGGACTGAAGCTTTCTTT. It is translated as CASSELIWWTEAFF.

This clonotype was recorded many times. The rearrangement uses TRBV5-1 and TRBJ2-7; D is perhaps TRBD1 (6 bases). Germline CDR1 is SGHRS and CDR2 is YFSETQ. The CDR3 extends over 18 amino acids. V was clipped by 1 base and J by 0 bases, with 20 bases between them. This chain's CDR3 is CASSLRASTGTISYEQYF. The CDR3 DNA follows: TGCGCCAGCAGCTTGCGAGCTTCCACGGGGACAATCTCCTACGAGCAGTACTTC.

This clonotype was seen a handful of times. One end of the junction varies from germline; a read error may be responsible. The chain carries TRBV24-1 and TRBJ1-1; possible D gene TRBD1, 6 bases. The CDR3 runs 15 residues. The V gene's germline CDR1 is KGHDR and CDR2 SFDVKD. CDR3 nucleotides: TGTGCCATCAGTGATTTGATGAGGGGGGACACTGAAGCTTTCTTT. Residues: CAISDLMRGDTEAFF.

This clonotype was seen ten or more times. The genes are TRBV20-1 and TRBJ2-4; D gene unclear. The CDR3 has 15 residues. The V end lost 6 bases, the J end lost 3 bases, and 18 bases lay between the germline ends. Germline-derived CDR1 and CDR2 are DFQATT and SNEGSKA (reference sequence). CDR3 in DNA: TGCAGTGCGAGGACCGGCTTCTGGAACAAAAACATTCAGTACTTC. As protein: CSARTGFWNKNIQYF.

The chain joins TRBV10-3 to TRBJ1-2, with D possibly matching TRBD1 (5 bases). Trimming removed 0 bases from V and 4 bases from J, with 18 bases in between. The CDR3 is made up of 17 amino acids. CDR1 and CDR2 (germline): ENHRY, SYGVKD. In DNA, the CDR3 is TGTGCCATCAGTGAGTCGAGATCAGGGAGCATAGTCTATGGCTACACCTTC. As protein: CAISESRSGSIVYGYTF.

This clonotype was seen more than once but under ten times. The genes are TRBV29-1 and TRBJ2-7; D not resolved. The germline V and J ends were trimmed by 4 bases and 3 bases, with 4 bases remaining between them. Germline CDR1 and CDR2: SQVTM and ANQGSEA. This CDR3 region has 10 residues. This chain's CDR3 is CSVVFYEQYF. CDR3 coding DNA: TGCAGCGTTGTTTTCTACGAGCAGTACTTC.

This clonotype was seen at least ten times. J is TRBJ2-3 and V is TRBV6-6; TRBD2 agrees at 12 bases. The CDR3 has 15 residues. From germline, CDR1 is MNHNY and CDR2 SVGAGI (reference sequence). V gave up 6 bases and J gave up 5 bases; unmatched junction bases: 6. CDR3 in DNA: TGTGCCAGCAGCTCGACTAGCGGGAGAGTAGATACGCAGTATTTT. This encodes CASSSTSGRVDTQYF.

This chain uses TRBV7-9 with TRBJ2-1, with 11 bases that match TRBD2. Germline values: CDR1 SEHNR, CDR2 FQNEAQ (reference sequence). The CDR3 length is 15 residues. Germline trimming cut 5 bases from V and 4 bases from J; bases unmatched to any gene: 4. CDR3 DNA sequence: TGTGCCAGCAGCAAGACTAGCGGGACTTACAATGAGCAGTTCTTC. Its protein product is CASSKTSGTYNEQFF.

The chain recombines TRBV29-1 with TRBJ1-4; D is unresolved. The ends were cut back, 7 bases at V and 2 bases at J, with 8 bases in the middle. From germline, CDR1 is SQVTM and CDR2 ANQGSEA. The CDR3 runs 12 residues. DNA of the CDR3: TGCAGCGGCGGATCGACTAATGAAAAACTGTTTTTT. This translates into CSGGSTNEKLFF.

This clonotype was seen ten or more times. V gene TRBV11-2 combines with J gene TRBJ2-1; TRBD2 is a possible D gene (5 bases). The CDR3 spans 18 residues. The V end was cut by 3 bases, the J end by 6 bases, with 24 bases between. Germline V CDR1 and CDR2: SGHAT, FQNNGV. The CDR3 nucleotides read TGTGCCAGCAGCTTCGCATTTCCTCGGTCAGCGGCGTTCAATGAGCAGTTCTTC. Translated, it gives CASSFAFPRSAAFNEQFF.

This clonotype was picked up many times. DNA for the CDR3: TGCAGTGCTAGGACGGGACTAGCGGGAGCCCCCTCCTACGAGCAGTACTTC. It is translated as CSARTGLAGAPSYEQYF. The gene calls are TRBV20-1 and TRBJ2-7, with 14 positions matching TRBD2. Germline V CDR1 and CDR2: DFQATT, SNEGSKA (reference sequence). There are 17 residues in the CDR3. After removal of 3 bases from V and 0 bases from J, the junction contained 7 bases not matched to a gene.

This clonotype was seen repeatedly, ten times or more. In DNA form, the CDR3 reads TGCAGCGGCCTCCTAAGGGACATTCAGTACTTC. Its translation: CSGLLRDIQYF. The V and J genes are TRBV29-1 and TRBJ2-4; D not certain. Looked up from germline, CDR1 is SQVTM and CDR2 is ANQGSEA. Trimming shortened V by 7 bases and J by 8 bases, and 12 bases separated the two germline ends. CDR3 size: 11 residues.

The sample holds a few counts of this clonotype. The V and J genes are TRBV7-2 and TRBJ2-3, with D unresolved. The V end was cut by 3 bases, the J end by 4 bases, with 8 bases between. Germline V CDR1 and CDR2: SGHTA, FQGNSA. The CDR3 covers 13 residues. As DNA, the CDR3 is TGTGCCAGCAGCTTTGGAGCGCCAGATACGCAGTATTTT. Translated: CASSFGAPDTQYF.

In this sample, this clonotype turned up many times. This CDR3 reads CASRATGNYNEQFF. CDR3 nucleotide sequence: TGCGCCAGCAGAGCAACAGGGAACTACAATGAGCAGTTCTTC. The chain recombines TRBV10-2 with TRBJ2-1; D may be TRBD1 (6 bases). Trimming cost V 6 bases and J 3 bases, with 12 bases left between them. This CDR3 spans 14 amino acids. CDR1 is WSHSY and CDR2 is SAAADI in the germline V gene.

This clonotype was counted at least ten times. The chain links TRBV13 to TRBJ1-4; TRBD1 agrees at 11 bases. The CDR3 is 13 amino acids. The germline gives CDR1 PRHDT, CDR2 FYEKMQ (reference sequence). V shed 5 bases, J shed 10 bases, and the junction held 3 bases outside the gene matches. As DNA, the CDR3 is TGTGCCAGCAGCCAGGGACAGGGGGGAAAACTGTTTTTT. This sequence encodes CASSQGQGGKLFF.

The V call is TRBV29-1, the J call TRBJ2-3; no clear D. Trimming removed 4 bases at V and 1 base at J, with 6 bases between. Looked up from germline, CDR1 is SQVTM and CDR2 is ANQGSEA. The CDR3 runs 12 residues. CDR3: CSVGQGTDTQYF. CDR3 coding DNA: TGCAGCGTTGGGCAGGGCACAGATACGCAGTATTTT.

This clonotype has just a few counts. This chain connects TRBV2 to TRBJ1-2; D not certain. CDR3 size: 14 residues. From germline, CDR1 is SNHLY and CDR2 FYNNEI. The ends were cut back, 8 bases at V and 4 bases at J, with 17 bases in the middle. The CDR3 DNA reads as TGTGCCAGCGCACTGGAGCAAAAACTCTATGGCTACACCTTC. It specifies CASALEQKLYGYTF.

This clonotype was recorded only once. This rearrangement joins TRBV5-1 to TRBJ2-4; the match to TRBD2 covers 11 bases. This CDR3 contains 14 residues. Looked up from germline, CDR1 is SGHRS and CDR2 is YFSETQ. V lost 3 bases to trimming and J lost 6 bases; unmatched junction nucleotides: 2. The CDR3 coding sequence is TGCGCCAGCAGCTGGGGGACTAGCGGAAACATTCAGTACTTC. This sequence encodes CASSWGTSGNIQYF.

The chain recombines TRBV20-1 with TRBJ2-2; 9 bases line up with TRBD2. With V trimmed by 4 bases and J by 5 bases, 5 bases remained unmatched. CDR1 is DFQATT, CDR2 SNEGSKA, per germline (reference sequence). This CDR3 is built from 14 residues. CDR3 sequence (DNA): TGCAGTGCTAAGGCGGGAGGGTCGACCGGGGAGCTGTTTTTT. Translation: CSAKAGGSTGELFF.

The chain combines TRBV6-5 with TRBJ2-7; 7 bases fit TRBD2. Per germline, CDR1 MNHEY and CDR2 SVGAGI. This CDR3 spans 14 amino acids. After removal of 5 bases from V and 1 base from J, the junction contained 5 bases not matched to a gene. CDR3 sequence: CASSPGTTSYEQYF. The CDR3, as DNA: TGTGCCAGCAGTCCCGGGACTACTTCCTACGAGCAGTACTTC.

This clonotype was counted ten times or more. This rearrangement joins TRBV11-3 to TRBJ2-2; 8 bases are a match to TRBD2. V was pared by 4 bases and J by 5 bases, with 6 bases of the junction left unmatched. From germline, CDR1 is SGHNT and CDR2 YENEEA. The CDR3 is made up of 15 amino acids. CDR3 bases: TGTGCCAGCAGCTCCCGCGGACTAGCTACCGGGGAGCTGTTTTTT. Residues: CASSSRGLATGELFF.